This T cell receptor beta chain was found in a study of blood T cell repertoires in COVID-19. Original processing notes: Scientists estimated how many nucleated cells there were by amplifying reference gene primers. Sequencing used immunoSEQ multiplex PCR; TCRdb keeps in-frame clones, though not all of them. The DNA gave D and trimming, while V, J and clone size come from that table. The table shows under 200,000 clones, with 85% to 90% occurring only once. This clone was observed a single time. Germline V gene lookup returns CDR1 MDHEN and CDR2 SYDVKM. Trimming left V 2 bases short and J 1 base short, with 9 bases between. CDR3 length equals 15 residues.

The source of this sequence is a woman aged 45 to 65 who had recovered from COVID-19. The rearrangement links TRBV28 to TRBJ2-4; TRBD1 is a possible D gene (5 bases). Specimen: PBMCs or T cells enriched from blood (not recorded which). CDR3 protein: CASSLRGNAKNIQYF. Here the CDR3 DNA reads TGTGCCAGCAGTTTAAGGGGTAACGCCAAAAACATTCAGTACTTC.